This TCR beta chain was sequenced in a study of T cell responses to AZD1222 COVID-19 vaccine. This CDR3 has 12 residues. Trimming left V 8 bases short and J 4 bases short, with 9 bases between. Germline V gene lookup returns CDR1 MNHNY and CDR2 SVGAGI (reference sequence). Clones were sequenced by immunoSEQ multiplex PCR, and TCRdb holds only the in-frame ones, with some missing. Seen here are approximately 89,000 clones, about nine tenths observed once, and the top ten hold around 10%. This clonotype was sampled from an adult who received the AZD1222 COVID-19 vaccine. The chain links TRBV6-6 to TRBJ1-5, with D hard to call. The sample was peripheral blood, taken 28 days after the second AZD1222 dose. CDR3 protein: CASGSLNQPQHF. The CDR3 DNA follows: TGTGCCAGCGGCAGCCTTAATCAGCCCCAGCATTTT.